This is a list of T cell receptor beta chains from one sample in a study of tumor-infiltrating lymphocytes in localized non-small cell lung cancer. Sequencing was performed with immunoSEQ multiplex PCR; in TCRdb, only in-frame clones are kept and a portion is missing. The data show 12,000 or so clones, roughly 89% seen once. Material for sequencing was lung tumor tissue. The source is a human donor with non-small cell lung cancer. Each CDR3 is given with its conserved first and last residue. Fields, in order: clone size, J gene, D gene, V gene, CDR3 protein, CDR3 DNA. D genes are given only for firm matches. Clone size is stated in some rows and not others, as once, few, many or a class when expanded.

>.|TRBJ2-7|.|TRBV7-2
CASSLARMGYEQYF
TGTGCCAGCAGCTTAGCGCGAATGGGGTACGAGCAGTACTTC
>once|TRBJ1-1|TRBD1|TRBV19
CASRDRGNTEAFF
TGTGCCAGTAGAGACAGGGGGAACACTGAAGCTTTCTTT
>once|TRBJ1-5|.|TRBV28
CASSPLGNSNQPQHF
TGTGCCAGCAGTCCCCTCGGGAATAGCAATCAGCCCCAGCATTTT
>.|TRBJ1-2|TRBD1|TRBV6-6
CASSHYGQDYGYTF
TGTGCCAGCAGTCATTACGGACAGGACTATGGCTACACCTTC
>once|TRBJ1-2|.|TRBV7-9
CASSPRPKGYTF
TGTGCCAGCAGCCCTCGTCCGAAAGGCTACACCTTC
>once|TRBJ1-1|.|TRBV9
CASSVGEGSNTEAFF
TGTGCCAGCAGCGTAGGGGAGGGCTCCAACACTGAAGCTTTCTTT
>.|TRBJ2-1|TRBD1|TRBV7-8
CASSSPFRDRYNEQFF
TGTGCCAGCAGCTCGCCCTTCCGGGACAGGTACAATGAGCAGTTCTTC
>.|TRBJ1-2|TRBD1|TRBV7-2
CASGVGGGYGYTF
TGTGCCTCAGGGGTAGGGGGCGGCTATGGCTACACCTTC
>.|TRBJ1-1|.|TRBV19
CASSIPGARGAFF
TGTGCCAGTAGTATACCGGGAGCCCGTGGAGCTTTCTTT
>.|TRBJ2-1|.|TRBV29-1
CSPVLAEGSYNEQFF
TGCAGCCCTGTTTTAGCGGAGGGGTCGTACAATGAGCAGTTCTTC
>.|TRBJ1-3|.|TRBV4-2
CASSQGKGSGNTIYF
TGTGCCAGCAGCCAAGGTAAAGGCTCTGGAAACACCATATATTTT
>.|TRBJ1-3|.|TRBV6-5
CASSSLDSGNTIYF
TGTGCCAGCAGTTCTCTTGACTCAGGAAACACCATATATTTT
>few|TRBJ2-2|TRBD1|TRBV7-9
CASSIDRGRTGELFF
TGTGCCAGCAGCATAGACAGGGGTAGGACCGGGGAGCTGTTTTTT
>.|TRBJ1-2|.|TRBV29-1
CSVEYRPYGYTF
TGCAGCGTTGAATACAGACCCTATGGCTACACCTTC
>.|TRBJ2-5|.|TRBV7-9
CASSLTSRGQETQYF
TGTGCCAGCAGCTTAACCTCGCGAGGTCAAGAGACCCAGTACTTC
>.|TRBJ1-2|TRBD1|TRBV6-1
CASSEARGQAAYYGYTF
TGTGCCAGCAGTGAAGCGAGGGGACAGGCGGCCTACTATGGCTACACCTTC
>.|TRBJ1-3|.|TRBV14
CASSQVRLGGNTIYF
TGTGCCAGCAGCCAGGTCCGCCTTGGGGGAAACACCATATATTTT
>.|TRBJ2-5|.|TRBV30
CAWSRAGVLQETQYF
TGTGCCTGGAGTCGGGCAGGGGTCCTTCAAGAGACCCAGTACTTC
>once|TRBJ1-2|TRBD1|TRBV7-2
CASSLTRGRDGYTF
TGTGCCAGCAGCTTAACGAGGGGGCGCGATGGCTACACCTTC
>.|TRBJ2-5|TRBD1|TRBV9
CASSVALGTGQQETQYF
TGTGCCAGCAGCGTAGCATTAGGAACGGGACAGCAAGAGACCCAGTACTTC
>few|TRBJ2-1|TRBD2|TRBV6-5
CASSYSGLAGGPIFF
TGTGCCAGCAGTTACTCAGGGCTAGCGGGGGGGCCTATCTTCTTC
>.|TRBJ2-7|.|TRBV5-5
CASSFWGSHPGYEQYF
TGTGCCAGCAGCTTTTGGGGGAGCCATCCGGGGTACGAGCAGTACTTC
>once|TRBJ2-7|TRBD1|TRBV19
CASSLTGTGGFYEQYF
TGTGCCAGTAGCTTAACCGGGACAGGGGGCTTCTACGAGCAGTACTTC
>.|TRBJ2-1|.|TRBV5-1
CASSLGGIYNEQFF
TGCGCCAGCAGCTTGGGTGGGATTTACAATGAGCAGTTCTTC
>few|TRBJ2-1|.|TRBV10-2
CASRFLASSYNEQFF
TGCGCCAGCAGGTTTCTAGCGTCCTCCTACAATGAGCAGTTCTTC
>few|TRBJ1-6|.|TRBV7-9
CASSWDDSPLHF
TGTGCCAGCAGCTGGGATGATTCACCCCTCCACTTT
>.|TRBJ2-2|.|TRBV7-6
CASSPEGGAGVAGELFF
TGTGCCAGCAGCCCTGAGGGTGGGGCAGGGGTTGCCGGGGAGCTGTTTTTT
>.|TRBJ1-2|.|TRBV27
CASSPGRGPAVSNYGYTF
TGTGCCAGCAGTCCGGGAAGGGGCCCCGCGGTATCTAACTATGGCTACACCTTC
>.|TRBJ2-5|TRBD1|TRBV7-8
CASSLASGGGETQYF
TGTGCCAGCAGCTTAGCCTCAGGGGGCGGAGAGACCCAGTACTTC
>.|TRBJ2-3|TRBD2|TRBV5-6
CASSLNRLAGSTDTQYF
TGTGCCAGCAGCTTGAATCGACTAGCGGGAAGCACAGATACGCAGTATTTT
>.|TRBJ1-1|.|TRBV2
CASSEDRAGDTEAFF
TGTGCCAGCAGTGAAGACAGGGCGGGGGACACTGAAGCTTTCTTT